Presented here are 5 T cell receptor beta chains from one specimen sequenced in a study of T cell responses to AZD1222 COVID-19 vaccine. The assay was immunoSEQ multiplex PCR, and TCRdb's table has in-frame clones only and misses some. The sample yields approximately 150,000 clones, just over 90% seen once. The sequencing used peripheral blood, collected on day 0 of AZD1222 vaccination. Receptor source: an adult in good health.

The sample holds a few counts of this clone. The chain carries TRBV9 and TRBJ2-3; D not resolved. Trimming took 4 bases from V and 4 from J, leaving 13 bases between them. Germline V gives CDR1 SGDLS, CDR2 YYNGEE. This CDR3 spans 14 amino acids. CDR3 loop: CASSPLSSADTQYF. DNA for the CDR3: TGTGCCAGCAGCCCGTTGTCGTCGGCAGATACGCAGTATTTT.

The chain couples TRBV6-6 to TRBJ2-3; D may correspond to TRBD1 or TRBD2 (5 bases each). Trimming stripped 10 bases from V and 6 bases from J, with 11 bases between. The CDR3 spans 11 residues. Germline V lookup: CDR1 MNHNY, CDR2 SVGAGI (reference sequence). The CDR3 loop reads CATRDGDTQYF. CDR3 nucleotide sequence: TGTGCCACCCGGGACGGGGATACGCAGTATTTT.

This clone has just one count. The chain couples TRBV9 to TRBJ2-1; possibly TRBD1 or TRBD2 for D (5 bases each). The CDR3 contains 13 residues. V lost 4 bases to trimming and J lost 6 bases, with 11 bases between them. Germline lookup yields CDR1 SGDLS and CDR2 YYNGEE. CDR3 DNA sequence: TGTGCCAGCAGCACGGGGACCAGCAATGAGCAGTTCTTC. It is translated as CASSTGTSNEQFF.

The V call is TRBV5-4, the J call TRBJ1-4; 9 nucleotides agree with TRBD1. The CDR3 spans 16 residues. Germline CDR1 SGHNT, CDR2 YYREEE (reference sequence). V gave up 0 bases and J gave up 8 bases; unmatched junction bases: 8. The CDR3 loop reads CASSLGVGTGREKLFF. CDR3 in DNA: TGTGCCAGCAGCTTGGGGGTTGGGACAGGGCGAGAAAAACTGTTTTTT.

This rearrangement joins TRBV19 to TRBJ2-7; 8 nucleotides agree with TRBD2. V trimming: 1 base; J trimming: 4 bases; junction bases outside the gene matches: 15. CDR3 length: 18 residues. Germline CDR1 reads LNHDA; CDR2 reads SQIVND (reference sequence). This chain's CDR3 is CASSIVNSGGPKVYEQYF. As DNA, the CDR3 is TGTGCCAGTAGTATAGTAAACAGCGGGGGACCAAAAGTATACGAGCAGTACTTC. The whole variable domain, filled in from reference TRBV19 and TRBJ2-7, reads DGGITQSPKYLFRKEGQNVTLSCEQNLNHDAMYWYRQDPGQGLRLIYYSQIVNDFQKGDIAEGYSVSREKKESFPLTVTSAQKNPTAFYLCASSIVNSGGPKVYEQYFGPGTRLTVT.